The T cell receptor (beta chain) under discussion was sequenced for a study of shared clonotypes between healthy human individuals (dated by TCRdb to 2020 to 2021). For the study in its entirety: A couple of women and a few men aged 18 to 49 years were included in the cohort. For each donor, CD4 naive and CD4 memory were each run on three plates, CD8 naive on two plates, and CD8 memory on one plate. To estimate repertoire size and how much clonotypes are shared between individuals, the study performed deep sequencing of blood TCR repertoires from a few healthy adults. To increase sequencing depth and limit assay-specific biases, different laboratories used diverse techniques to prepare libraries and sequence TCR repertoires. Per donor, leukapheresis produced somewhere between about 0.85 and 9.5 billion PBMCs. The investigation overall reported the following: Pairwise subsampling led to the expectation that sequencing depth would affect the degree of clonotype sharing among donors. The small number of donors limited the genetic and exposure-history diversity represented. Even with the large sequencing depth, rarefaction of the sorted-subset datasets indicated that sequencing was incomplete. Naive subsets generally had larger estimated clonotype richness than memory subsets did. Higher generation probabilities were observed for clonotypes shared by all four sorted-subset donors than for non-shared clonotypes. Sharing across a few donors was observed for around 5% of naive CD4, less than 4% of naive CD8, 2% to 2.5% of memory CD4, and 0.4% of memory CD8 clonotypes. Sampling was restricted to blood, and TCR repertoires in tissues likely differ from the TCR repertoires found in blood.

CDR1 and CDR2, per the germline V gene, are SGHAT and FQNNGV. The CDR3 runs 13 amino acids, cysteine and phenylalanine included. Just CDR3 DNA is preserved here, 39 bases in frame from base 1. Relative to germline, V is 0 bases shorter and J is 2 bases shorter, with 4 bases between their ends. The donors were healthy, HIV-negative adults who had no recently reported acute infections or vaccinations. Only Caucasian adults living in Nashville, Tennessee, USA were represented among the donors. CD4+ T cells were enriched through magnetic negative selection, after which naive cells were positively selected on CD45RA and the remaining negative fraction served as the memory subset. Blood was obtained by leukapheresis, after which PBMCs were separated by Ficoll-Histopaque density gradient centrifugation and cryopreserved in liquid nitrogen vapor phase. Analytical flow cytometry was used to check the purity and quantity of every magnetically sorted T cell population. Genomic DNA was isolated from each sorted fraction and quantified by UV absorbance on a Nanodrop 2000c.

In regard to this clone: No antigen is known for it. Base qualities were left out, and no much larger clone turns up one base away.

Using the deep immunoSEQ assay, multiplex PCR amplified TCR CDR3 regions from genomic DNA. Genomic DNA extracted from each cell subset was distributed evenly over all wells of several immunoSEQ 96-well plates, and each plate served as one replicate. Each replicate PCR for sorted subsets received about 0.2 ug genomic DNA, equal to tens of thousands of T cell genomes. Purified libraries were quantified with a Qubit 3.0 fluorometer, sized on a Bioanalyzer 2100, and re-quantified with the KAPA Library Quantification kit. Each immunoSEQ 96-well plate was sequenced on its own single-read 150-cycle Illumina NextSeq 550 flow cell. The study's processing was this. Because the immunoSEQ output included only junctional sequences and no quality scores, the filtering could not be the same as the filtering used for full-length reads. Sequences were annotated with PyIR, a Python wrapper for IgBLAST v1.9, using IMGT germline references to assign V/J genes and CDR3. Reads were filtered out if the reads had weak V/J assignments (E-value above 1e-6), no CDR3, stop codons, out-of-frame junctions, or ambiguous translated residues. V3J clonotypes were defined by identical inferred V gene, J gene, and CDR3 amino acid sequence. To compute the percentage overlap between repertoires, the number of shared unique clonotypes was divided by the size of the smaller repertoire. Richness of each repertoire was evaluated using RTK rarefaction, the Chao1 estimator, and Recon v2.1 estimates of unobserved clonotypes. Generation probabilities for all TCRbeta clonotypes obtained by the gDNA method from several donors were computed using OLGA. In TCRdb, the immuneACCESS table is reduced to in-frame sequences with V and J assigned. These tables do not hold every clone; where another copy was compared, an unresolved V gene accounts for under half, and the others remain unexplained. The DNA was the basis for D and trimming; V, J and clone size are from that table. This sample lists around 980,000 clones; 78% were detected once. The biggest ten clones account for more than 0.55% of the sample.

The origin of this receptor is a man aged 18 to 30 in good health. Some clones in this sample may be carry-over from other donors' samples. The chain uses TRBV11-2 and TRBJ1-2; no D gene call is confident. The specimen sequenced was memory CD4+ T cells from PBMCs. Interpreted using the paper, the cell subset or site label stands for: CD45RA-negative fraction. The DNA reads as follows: TGTGCCAGCAGCTTAGACGGAAACTATGGCTACACCTTC. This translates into CASSLDGNYGYTF.